Detailed here is one T cell receptor beta chain. Its antigen remains unidentified. Base qualities are not recorded, but no much larger clone differs from it by a single base. The trial excluded patients who had a history of autoimmune disease or were on systemic immunosuppression. Peripheral blood for TCR sequencing was collected from all dose cohorts at baseline, on cycle 4 day 1, and on cycle 7 day 1. The samples were drawn from a first-in-human, open-label, multicenter phase I dose-escalation trial of ivuxolimab. The trial enrolled adults with locally advanced or metastatic head and neck squamous cell, hepatocellular, melanoma or renal cell carcinoma. CD4+ and CD8+ T cells were sorted separately from peripheral blood before TCR sequencing. For sequencing of the TCRbeta CDR3 region, genomic DNA was extracted from the sorted cells. The immunoSEQ Assay was used for sequencing of TCRbeta CDR3 regions. Imported from immuneACCESS, the table was reduced by TCRdb to in-frame sequences with V and J called. These copies leave out some clones; in studies compared against another copy, an unresolved V gene accounts for under half, and the cause of the remainder is not known. The sample table holds 90,000 to 100,000 clones, of which roughly 90% were seen once. The ten biggest clones cover just under 0.8% of the sample.

This record comes from a study of OX40 agonist ivuxolimab in advanced cancers. Background for the entire study: Ivuxolimab, which targeted the costimulatory receptor OX40 (CD134), was an agonistic, fully human IgG2 monoclonal antibody. The purpose of peripheral TCRbeta sequencing was to test whether ivuxolimab changed TCR sequence diversity and led to clonal T-cell expansion. The monotherapy dose-escalation portion (N = 52 patients) of the phase I ivuxolimab trial is reported in the paper. Among the approximately 50 dose-escalation patients, 19 had hepatocellular carcinoma, roughly 15 melanoma, 9 renal cell carcinoma and 9 head and neck cancer. Patients were allowed to have had prior anti-PD-1, anti-PD-L1 or anti-CTLA-4 therapy, and less than 45% of the dose-escalation patients had previously received checkpoint inhibitors. Partial responses occurred in three dose-escalation patients, of whom one had hepatocellular carcinoma and two had cutaneous melanoma. Intravenous ivuxolimab was administered to patients every 2 weeks at six dose levels: 0.01, 0.1, 0.3, 1.5, 3 and 10 mg/kg. The dose-escalation cohort was about 86% male with a mean age of about 60 years, ranging from 23 to 79. What the study reported, not specific to this receptor: Low levels of normalized T-cell clonal expansion were also seen in some nonresponding patients. On average, CD8+ T cells showed more expanded clones than CD4+ T cells after ivuxolimab. Partial responders in the 0.1-3.0 mg/kg groups had among the lowest normalized peripheral clonal expansion, especially among CD8+ T cells. The antigen specificity of the clonally expanded peripheral T cells was not determined. Clonal expansion of both CD4+ and CD8+ blood T cells was observed from baseline to week 6 at doses 0.1 to 3.0 mg/kg.

CDR1 and CDR2, per the germline V gene, are SGHTA and FQGNSA. Inclusive of the bounding cysteine and phenylalanine, the CDR3 is 15 residues long. Left in the record is the CDR3 DNA by itself, 45 bases read in frame from the first base. Relative to germline, V is missing 4 bases and J is missing 9 bases, with 8 bases of the junction outside any gene match. The sequence links TRBV7-2 to TRBJ2-1; a stretch of 11 junction bases matches TRBD2. The source is an adult with an advanced solid tumor such as melanoma, head and neck, liver or kidney cancer. This specimen was CD4+ or CD8+ T cells sorted from blood, taken in a trial of the OX40 agonist ivuxolimab. Here the CDR3 is given as CASSSLTSGAGEQFF. The nucleotides read TGTGCCAGCAGCTCCCTGACTAGCGGGGCAGGTGAGCAGTTCTTC.